Shown below are 25 T cell receptor beta chains from a single sample sequenced in a study of T cell responses to AZD1222 COVID-19 vaccine (dated by TCRdb to about 2021). The time point label corresponds to: baseline before first vaccination. The library was made by the immunoSEQ multiplex PCR assay. In its TCRdb copy, this immuneACCESS table keeps in-frame sequences only and misses some clones. Where compared with another copy, unresolved V genes explain less than half of these, and the others have no known cause. The sample yields 40,000 to 65,000 clones; approximately 84% were counted once. More than 20% of the sample is in the top ten clones. Sequencing used peripheral blood, obtained on day 0 of AZD1222 vaccination. The source of these receptors is an adult in good health.

The chain is built from TRBV28 and TRBJ1-5; D gene ambiguous. In germline, CDR1 is MDHEN, CDR2 SYDVKM. This CDR3 comprises 12 residues. The V end was cut by 5 bases, the J end by 1 base, with 3 bases between. The CDR3 loop is CASSGSNQPQHF. In DNA, the CDR3 is TGTGCCAGCAGTGGGAGCAATCAGCCCCAGCATTTT.

J is TRBJ2-5 and V is TRBV10-3; D remains ambiguous. The CDR3 covers 12 residues. CDR1 is ENHRY, CDR2 SYGVKD, per germline. The V gene lost 0 bases and the J gene lost 5 bases, with 4 bases spanning the gap. This CDR3 reads CAISESIETQYF. As DNA, the CDR3 is TGTGCCATCAGTGAGTCGATTGAGACCCAGTACTTC.

The chain employs TRBV10-2 and TRBJ2-7, with 7 bases that match TRBD1. Germline V lookup: CDR1 WSHSY, CDR2 SAAADI. V lost 6 bases and J lost 2; bases outside the gene matches: 4. This CDR3 has 13 amino acids. CDR3 in DNA: TGCGCCAGCAGAGGGGGCCAAGCCTACGAGCAGTACTTC. This encodes CASRGGQAYEQYF.

This chain links TRBV24-1 with TRBJ1-2, with 7 bases aligning to TRBD1. Trimming at V came to 7 bases and at J to 6 bases, leaving 10 bases not matched to a gene. This CDR3 is built from 14 residues. Germline V lookup: CDR1 KGHDR, CDR2 SFDVKD. The CDR3 sequence: CATRSRGSSHGYTF. The CDR3 region has the DNA TGTGCCACCAGGAGCAGGGGGAGTAGCCATGGCTACACCTTC.

This sequence joins TRBV5-1 and TRBJ1-2; tentative D call: TRBD1 (5 bases). Per the germline V gene, CDR1 is SGHRS and CDR2 is YFSETQ. Between the trimmed V and J ends, which lost 4 bases and 7 bases, there was a span of 11 bases. The CDR3 extends over 12 amino acids. The CDR3 DNA reads TGCGCCAGCAGCCCGGACATGTTTGGCTACACCTTC. Translation gives CASSPDMFGYTF.

This rearrangement joins TRBV7-9 to TRBJ2-2; 7 bases align to TRBD1. The germline V gene has CDR1 SEHNR and CDR2 FQNEAQ (reference sequence). V gave up 2 bases and J gave up 3 bases; unmatched junction bases: 9. The CDR3 sequence is 17 residues long. The CDR3 region has the DNA TGTGCCAGCAGCTTACCAACACAGGGGTTGGACACCGGGGAGCTGTTTTTT. Translation gives CASSLPTQGLDTGELFF.

The V call is TRBV5-1, the J call TRBJ2-7; 8 bases match TRBD1. The CDR3 spans 14 residues. Germline V gene sequence: CDR1 SGHRS, CDR2 YFSETQ. The junction had 9 bases not matched to a gene; V was cut back by 4 bases and J by 6 bases. This CDR3 is CASSPRTGRPEQYF. In nucleotides, the CDR3 is TGCGCCAGCAGCCCACGGACAGGGCGGCCCGAGCAGTACTTC.

The chain carries TRBV27 and TRBJ1-6; TRBD1 aligns across 9 bases. With V trimmed by 0 bases and J by 7 bases, 1 base remained unmatched. The CDR3 contains 15 residues. From germline, CDR1 is MNHEY and CDR2 SMNVEV (reference sequence). For the CDR3, the DNA is TGTGCCAGCAGTTTATCAGGGACAGGGAATTCACCCCTCCACTTT. Translating it yields CASSLSGTGNSPLHF.

The chain couples TRBV11-2 to TRBJ1-4, with D possibly matching TRBD1 (5 bases). Trimming took off 5 bases at V and 8 bases at J, with 18 bases between the two ends. Germline V CDR1 and CDR2: SGHAT, FQNNGV. The CDR3 is 15 residues long. The CDR3 DNA sequence: TGTGCCAGCAGCCCCGAGACCACCTGGGGCGAAAAACTGTTTTTT. Protein product: CASSPETTWGEKLFF. Complete variable domain (other parts from reference TRBV11-2 and TRBJ1-4): EAGVAQSPRYKIIEKRQSVAFWCNPISGHATLYWYQQILGQGPKLLIQFQNNGVVDDSQLPKDRFSAERLKGVDSTLKIQPAKLEDSAVYLCASSPETTWGEKLFFGSGTQLSVL.

Remarks on this clone: An end of the junction differs from the germline gene, which may be a read error. The rearrangement links TRBV3-1 (or the pseudogene TRBV3-2) to TRBJ2-7; D is ambiguous. Germline lookup yields CDR1 LGHDT and CDR2 YNNKEL (reference sequence). The CDR3 sequence is 11 residues long. CDR3 DNA: TGTGCCAGCAGCCTACCCCCCAGATTACGATTC. It specifies CASSLPPRLRF.

The rearrangement joins TRBV7-8 to TRBJ2-7, with D perhaps matching TRBD1 (5 bases). From germline, CDR1 is SGHVS and CDR2 FQNEAQ. Between the trimmed V and J ends, which lost 3 bases and 1 base, there was a span of 16 bases. CDR3 length: 16 residues. This CDR3 is CASSFFRGRESYEQYF. In DNA form, the CDR3 reads TGTGCCAGCAGCTTTTTTAGGGGTCGTGAGTCCTACGAGCAGTACTTC.

This clone was observed once. CDR3 DNA sequence: TGTGCCAGCAGACCCCTGGCCTCGGGCTACGAGCAGTACTTC. This codes for CASRPLASGYEQYF. V gene TRBV28 combines with J gene TRBJ2-7; D is uncertain. V lost 6 bases, J lost 3 bases, and 15 bases lay in between. This CDR3 is built from 14 residues. The germline V gene has CDR1 MDHEN and CDR2 SYDVKM.

This clone was picked up one time. The chain has TRBV11-3 and TRBJ2-1, with D perhaps TRBD2 (6 bases). Per the germline V gene, CDR1 is SGHNT and CDR2 is YENEEA. The CDR3 sequence is 16 residues long. V lost 5 bases and J lost 8, with 22 bases in between. The CDR3 DNA follows: TGTGCCAGCAGCCCAGGGAGAACTTCCTGGGAGGATGAGCAGTTCTTC. This encodes CASSPGRTSWEDEQFF.

The V gene is TRBV5-4, the J gene TRBJ2-2; 12 bases fit TRBD2. The junction had 14 bases not matched to a gene; V was cut back by 5 bases and J by 6 bases. CDR3 size: 18 residues. CDR1 is SGHNT and CDR2 is YYREEE in the germline V gene (reference sequence). In DNA form, the CDR3 reads TGTGCCAGCAGGAATTACCGGGGACTAGCGGGTAGTTCCGGGGAGCTGTTTTTT. It specifies CASRNYRGLAGSSGELFF.

This rearrangement joins TRBV18 to TRBJ2-6; 8 positions agree with TRBD1. The CDR3 length is 19 residues. V trimming: 3 bases; J trimming: 2 bases; junction bases outside the gene matches: 12. Germline V lookup: CDR1 KGHSH, CDR2 LQKENI. CDR3 amino acids: CASSPARRQGYTGANVLTF. CDR3 DNA sequence: TGTGCCAGCTCACCCGCAAGGCGACAGGGGTATACTGGGGCCAACGTCCTGACTTTC.

This clone was found a few times. CDR3 residues: CASSSPGTSGRASYNEQFF. DNA for the CDR3: TGTGCCAGCAGCTCGCCTGGGACTAGCGGGAGGGCCTCCTACAATGAGCAGTTCTTC. The V and J genes are TRBV7-2 and TRBJ2-1; 16 nucleotides agree with TRBD2. CDR3 length equals 19 residues. V was clipped by 4 bases and J by 0 bases; unmatched bases: 6. From germline, CDR1 is SGHTA and CDR2 FQGNSA. Filled out from reference TRBV7-2 and TRBJ2-1, the complete variable domain reads GAGVSQSPSNKVTEKGKDVELRCDPISGHTALYWYRQSLGQGLEFLIYFQGNSAPDKSGLPSDRFSAERTGGSVSTLTIQRTQQEDSAVYLCASSSPGTSGRASYNEQFFGPGTRLTVL.

The V call is TRBV7-2, the J call TRBJ1-1; D unclear. CDR1 and CDR2 (germline): SGHTA, FQGNSA. V was pared by 5 bases and J by 1 base, with 8 bases between. This CDR3 is 13 amino acids long. The DNA for the CDR3 is TGTGCCAGCAGCCCAGGACGGAACACTGAAGCTTTCTTT. Protein product: CASSPGRNTEAFF.

J is TRBJ1-6 and V is TRBV7-9; D unclear. There are 13 residues in the CDR3. V lost 10 bases, J lost 3 bases, and 10 bases lay in between. Germline V gives CDR1 SEHNR, CDR2 FQNEAQ (reference sequence). The DNA for the CDR3 is TGTGCCATCACCTCAGACTATAATTCACCCCTCCACTTT. It translates to CAITSDYNSPLHF.

The V call is TRBV15, the J call TRBJ2-5, with a possible D match to TRBD1 (5 bases). Between the trimmed V and J ends, which lost 1 base and 1 base, there was a span of 10 bases. Germline V CDR1 and CDR2: LNHNV, YYDKDF (reference sequence). The CDR3 length is 15 residues. CDR3 region: CATSRGQQGQETQYF. The CDR3 DNA follows: TGTGCCACCAGCAGAGGCCAGCAGGGCCAAGAGACCCAGTACTTC.

This rearrangement joins TRBV7-2 to TRBJ2-7, with 11 bases that match TRBD1. Unmatched junction bases numbered 3, after V lost 5 bases and J lost 3 bases. The CDR3 has 14 amino acids. The germline V gene has CDR1 SGHTA and CDR2 FQGNSA. In DNA form, the CDR3 reads TGTGCCAGCAGCCGGGACAGGGGGAGCTACGAGCAGTACTTC. Translating gives CASSRDRGSYEQYF. Supplemented by reference TRBV7-2 and TRBJ2-7, the full variable domain reads GAGVSQSPSNKVTEKGKDVELRCDPISGHTALYWYRQSLGQGLEFLIYFQGNSAPDKSGLPSDRFSAERTGGSVSTLTIQRTQQEDSAVYLCASSRDRGSYEQYFGPGTRLTVT.

This chain uses TRBV7-2 with TRBJ2-7; D remains unclear. Germline V gene sequence: CDR1 SGHTA, CDR2 FQGNSA. Trimming took off 3 bases at V and 0 bases at J, with 6 bases between the two ends. The CDR3 runs 13 residues. DNA of the CDR3: TGTGCCAGCAGCTTGCTAAACTCCTACGAGCAGTACTTC. Residues: CASSLLNSYEQYF.

The genes are TRBV28 and TRBJ2-3, with D hard to call. Germline V CDR1 and CDR2: MDHEN, SYDVKM. Trimming pared 5 bases from V and 2 bases from J, leaving 5 bases between. This CDR3 has 12 amino acids. CDR3 protein: CASSTITDTQYF. The DNA for the CDR3 is TGTGCCAGCAGTACCATCACAGATACGCAGTATTTT.

This chain connects TRBV7-6 to TRBJ1-6; D unclear. This CDR3 spans 15 amino acids. The V and J ends lost 5 bases and 7 bases respectively, with 15 bases between them. From germline, CDR1 is SGHVS and CDR2 FNYEAQ. DNA of the CDR3: TGTGCCAGCAGCCCCCGGACGGGTGAGAATTCACCCCTCCACTTT. It specifies CASSPRTGENSPLHF.

V gene TRBV5-1 combines with J gene TRBJ2-6, with TRBD1 matching 10 bases. CDR1 and CDR2 from the germline V gene are SGHRS and YFSETQ. V gave up 0 bases and J gave up 3 bases; unmatched junction bases: 6. CDR3 length: 18 amino acids. CDR3 nucleotides: TGCGCCAGCAGCTTGGGACAGGGGGCAATGTTTGGGGCCAACGTCCTGACTTTC. Residues: CASSLGQGAMFGANVLTF.

The V and J genes are TRBV3-1 (or the pseudogene TRBV3-2) and TRBJ2-7; TRBD2 aligns across 7 bases. The CDR3 is 12 amino acids. Trimming removed 6 bases from V and 7 bases from J; junction bases left unmatched: 6. The germline gives CDR1 LGHDT, CDR2 YNNKEL (reference sequence). The CDR3 spells CASSRLAREQYF. The CDR3 bases are TGTGCCAGCAGTCGACTAGCCCGGGAGCAGTACTTC.